What follows are 9 T cell receptor beta chains derived from one specimen sequenced in a study of cytomegalovirus exposure and HLA in healthy donors. Vbeta (60) and Jbeta (13) primers were used in the PCR. TCRdb keeps only in-frame clones here, not all; method: immunoSEQ multiplex PCR. The sample lists 150,000 or so clones, nearly 80% occurring once. Sequencing was carried out using PBMCs. The receptors shown here come from a man aged 40-49 years in good health and CMV-seropositive.

This clone was seen just once. The chain has TRBV7-2 and TRBJ2-7; maybe TRBD1 (6 bases). Trimming removed 5 bases from V and 4 bases from J, with 24 bases in between. There are 17 residues in the CDR3. Germline-derived CDR1 and CDR2 are SGHTA and FQGNSA. CDR3 in amino acids: CASSPRVWGRTPYEQYF. As DNA, the CDR3 is TGTGCCAGCAGCCCCCGGGTTTGGGGGCGCACACCATACGAGCAGTACTTC.

In its sample, this clone was seen a few times. The rearrangement uses TRBV10-2 and TRBJ2-3; 12 bases line up with TRBD2. The CDR3 runs 15 residues. The V gene's germline CDR1 is WSHSY and CDR2 SAAADI. Losses at the gene ends were 8 bases for V and 6 bases for J; bases not matched to a gene: 9. The CDR3 DNA sequence: TGCGCCAGCGGGGGGTGGACTAGCGGGAACGATACGCAGTATTTT. This codes for CASGGWTSGNDTQYF.

V usage is TRBV5-6 and J usage is TRBJ2-4; no clear D gene. The CDR3 covers 14 residues. CDR1 is SGHDT, CDR2 YYEEEE, per germline. V lost 0 bases, J lost 2 bases, and 6 bases lay in between. The CDR3: CASSLGQTKNIQYF. Written as DNA, the CDR3 is TGTGCCAGCAGCTTGGGCCAGACCAAAAACATTCAGTACTTC.

A few counts support this clone. The V and J genes are TRBV15 and TRBJ2-1; 7 positions match TRBD2. Germline assignment: CDR1 LNHNV and CDR2 YYDKDF (reference sequence). V gave up 0 bases and J gave up 4 bases; unmatched junction bases: 6. The CDR3 runs 16 residues. The CDR3 sequence is CATSRDYGTKYNEQFF. The CDR3 DNA sequence: TGTGCCACCAGCAGAGATTATGGGACTAAATACAATGAGCAGTTCTTC. The variable domain in full, completed from reference TRBV15 and TRBJ2-1, reads DAMVIQNPRYQVTQFGKPVTLSCSQTLNHNVMYWYQQKSSQAPKLLFHYYDKDFNNEADTPDNFQSRRPNTSFCFLDIRSPGLGDTAMYLCATSRDYGTKYNEQFFGPGTRLTVL.

The chain links TRBV6-5 to TRBJ2-1; 9 nucleotides align to TRBD2. V dropped 0 bases and J dropped 8; count of bases not matched to a gene: 5. Germline CDR1 and CDR2: MNHEY and SVGAGI. This CDR3 has 15 amino acids. Here the CDR3 DNA reads TGTGCCAGCAGTTACTCCGCGGGAGGGCGTGATGAGCAGTTCTTC. This gives the protein CASSYSAGGRDEQFF.

This clone has a handful of counts. This chain uses TRBV27 with TRBJ2-3; TRBD1 matches 11 bases. Germline trimming cut 5 bases from V and 3 bases from J; bases unmatched to any gene: 7. CDR1 is MNHEY and CDR2 is SMNVEV in the germline V gene (reference sequence). CDR3 length equals 16 residues. CDR3 DNA: TGTGCCAGCAGTGAGGACAGGGGGCAATGGACAGATACGCAGTATTTT. It codes for CASSEDRGQWTDTQYF.

V is TRBV7-2 and J is TRBJ2-2; 9 bases are shared with TRBD2. V dropped 9 bases and J dropped 2; count of bases not matched to a gene: 19. CDR1 and CDR2 from the germline V gene are SGHTA and FQGNSA. This CDR3 spans 19 amino acids. This CDR3 reads CARTLIPGLAVTNTGELFF. In nucleotides, the CDR3 is TGTGCCAGGACTTTAATACCGGGACTAGCCGTGACCAACACCGGGGAGCTGTTTTTT. The variable domain in full, with the rest retrieved from reference TRBV7-2 and TRBJ2-2, is GAGVSQSPSNKVTEKGKDVELRCDPISGHTALYWYRQSLGQGLEFLIYFQGNSAPDKSGLPSDRFSAERTGGSVSTLTIQRTQQEDSAVYLCARTLIPGLAVTNTGELFFGEGSRLTVL.

V and J are TRBV30 and TRBJ1-3, with a weak D call TRBD1 (5 bases). With 1 base removed from V and 2 bases from J, the gap between germline ends came to 9 bases. CDR1 is GTSNPN and CDR2 is SVGIG in the germline V gene (reference sequence). The CDR3 has 14 amino acids. CDR3 loop: CAWSATGAGNTIYF. Here the CDR3 DNA reads TGTGCCTGGAGTGCAACGGGGGCTGGAAACACCATATATTTT.

The gene calls are TRBV19 and TRBJ1-1, with 8 bases aligning to TRBD1. CDR3 length equals 15 residues. Germline V gene sequence: CDR1 LNHDA, CDR2 SQIVND (reference sequence). V shed 3 bases and J 2 bases; nucleotides not matched to a gene: 5. Written as DNA, the CDR3 is TGTGCCAGTAGTATGACTGGGACAGGTAACACTGAAGCTTTCTTT. It codes for CASSMTGTGNTEAFF.